The following is a T cell receptor beta chain sequence with its context. CDR1 is SEHNR, CDR2 FQNEAQ, per germline (reference sequence). CDR3 length equals 16 residues. V lost 5 bases to trimming and J lost 2 bases, with 16 bases between them. These data are taken from a study of blood T cell repertoires in COVID-19. The overall study: Some COVID-19 samples were acute and others convalescent; all came from the United States, Italy and Spain. In each case, the material was cDNA or gDNA derived from T cells, B-cell-depleted T cells, or PBMCs.

Original handling: From reference gene primer amplification, estimates of nucleated cell counts were derived. The repertoire was sequenced with immunoSEQ multiplex PCR; TCRdb's copy has only in-frame clones and lacks some. V and J calls and clone size are given by that table; D and trimming were obtained from the DNA. Of around 190,000 clones listed, 75% to 90% were seen once; the top ten hold about 6.9%. The sample comprised peripheral blood. This rearrangement joins TRBV7-9 to TRBJ2-1; maybe TRBD2 (5 bases). The receptor comes from a man aged 60 to 69 with acute or convalescent COVID-19. The CDR3 sequence is CASSHMGSATYNEQFF. The CDR3 nucleotides read TGTGCCAGCAGCCACATGGGTAGCGCCACCTACAATGAGCAGTTCTTC.